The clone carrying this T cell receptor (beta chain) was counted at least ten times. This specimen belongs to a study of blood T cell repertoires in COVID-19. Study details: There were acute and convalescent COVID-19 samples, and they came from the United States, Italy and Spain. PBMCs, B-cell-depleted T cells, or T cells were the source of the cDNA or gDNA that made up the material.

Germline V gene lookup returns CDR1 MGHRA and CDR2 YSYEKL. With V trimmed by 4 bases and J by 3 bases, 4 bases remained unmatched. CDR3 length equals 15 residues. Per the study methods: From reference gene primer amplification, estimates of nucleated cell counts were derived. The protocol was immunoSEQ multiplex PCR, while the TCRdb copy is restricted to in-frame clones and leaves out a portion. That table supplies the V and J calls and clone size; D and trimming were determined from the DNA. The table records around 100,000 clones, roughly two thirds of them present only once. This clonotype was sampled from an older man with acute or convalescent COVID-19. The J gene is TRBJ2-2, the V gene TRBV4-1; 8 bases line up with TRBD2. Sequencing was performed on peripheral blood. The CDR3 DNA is TGCGCCAGCAGCCGGACTAGCTCAGACACCGGGGAGCTGTTTTTT. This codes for CASSRTSSDTGELFF.